This T cell receptor (beta chain) was recovered during a study of siplizumab effects on memory and regulatory T cells. Assayed TCR templates numbered 90,000 to 100,000 for each sample. Sequencing was performed with immunoSEQ multiplex PCR; in TCRdb, only in-frame clones are kept and a portion is missing. This table has about 97,000 clones, approximately 90% appearing once. V lost 1 base to trimming and J lost 0 bases, with 8 bases between them. The CDR3 runs to 15 residues. Germline V lookup: CDR1 SGDLS, CDR2 YYNGEE. To note about this clone: What it recognizes is unknown.

Study-level findings and limits: Memory cells that were CD4+ and unstimulated gave rise to alloreactive sequences, which siplizumab significantly reduced. Unstimulated naive T cells seemed to show more diversity than memory cells did, and they also seemed to be among the major contributors to the alloresponse.

The sequence was collected from a human donor in good health. This sequence joins TRBV9 and TRBJ2-1, with TRBD1 as a possible D gene (5 bases). The sample taken for sequencing was CD4+ T cells sorted from blood. CDR3: CASSVSDSSYNEQFF. The CDR3, as DNA: TGTGCCAGCAGCGTAAGCGACAGCTCCTACAATGAGCAGTTCTTC.